The sample holds one count of the clone carrying this T cell receptor beta chain. The data belong to a study of OX40 agonist ivuxolimab in advanced cancers. For the study at large: Patients were dosed with the agonistic anti-OX40 (CD134) antibody ivuxolimab.

Using immunoSEQ multiplex PCR, the repertoire was profiled, and TCRdb retains in-frame clones only, with some absent. This sample has tens of thousands of clones; around 87% occur once, and the top ten carry roughly 5%. The CDR3 contains 13 residues. The sample here was CD4+ or CD8+ T cells sorted from blood, taken in a trial of the OX40 agonist ivuxolimab. This receptor was identified in an adult with an advanced solid tumor such as melanoma, head and neck, liver or kidney cancer. This chain uses TRBV21-1 with TRBJ2-1. TRBV21-1 is termed a pseudogene. CDR3 nucleotides: TGTGCCAGCAGCAAAGAGGTACCTCTTGAGCAGTTCTTC. Its translation: CASSKEVPLEQFF.